These T cell receptor beta chains were read from a single sample in a study of T cell responses to AZD1222 COVID-19 vaccine. Profiled with immunoSEQ multiplex PCR; TCRdb holds only in-frame clones, not every one. Among fewer than 150,000 clones, 93% were seen once, and the ten largest hold approximately 3.1%. The starting material was peripheral blood, obtained on day 0 of AZD1222 vaccination. Receptors originate from an adult in good health. Each CDR3 is given with its conserved first and last residue. D genes are given only for firm matches. Clone size is not always given. Where it is, it says once, few, many or a class for expanded clones.

D | J | V | size | CDR3 | DNA
. | TRBJ1-4 | TRBV6-1 | . | CASSEVQGVEKLFF | TGTGCCAGCAGTGAAGTCCAGGGTGTTGAAAAACTGTTTTTT
TRBD2 | TRBJ2-7 | TRBV7-2 | . | CASSLSLAGYEQYF | TGTGCCAGCAGCTTAAGTCTAGCGGGATACGAGCAGTACTTC
. | TRBJ1-5 | TRBV18 | . | CASSPGGGYQPQHF | TGTGCCAGCTCACCCGGGGGCGGCTATCAGCCCCAGCATTTT
. | TRBJ2-3 | TRBV5-4 | . | CASSLGQLPDTQYF | TGTGCCAGCAGCTTGGGGCAGCTACCAGATACGCAGTATTTT
. | TRBJ2-7 | TRBV7-9 | . | CASSPGYEQYF | TGTGCCAGCAGCCCCGGTTACGAGCAGTACTTC
. | TRBJ2-3 | TRBV29-1 | . | CSVGAGPDTQYF | TGCAGCGTGGGGGCAGGGCCAGATACGCAGTATTTT
. | TRBJ1-2 | TRBV7-3 | . | CASSLTLGSSDGYTF | TGTGCCAGCAGCTTAACCCTGGGGTCCTCGGATGGCTACACCTTC
. | TRBJ1-6 | TRBV28 | . | CASSPAGRTNSPLHF | TGTGCCAGCAGTCCAGCGGGACGGACCAATTCACCCCTCCACTTT
TRBD1 | TRBJ1-2 | TRBV29-1 | few | CSADRGGGYTF | TGCAGCGCAGACAGGGGCGGCGGCTACACCTTC
TRBD2 | TRBJ2-1 | TRBV2 | . | CASSFSSGSSYNEQFF | TGTGCCAGCAGCTTCTCTAGCGGGAGCTCCTACAATGAGCAGTTCTTC
. | TRBJ1-5 | TRBV2 | . | CASSNTPRGNQPQHF | TGTGCCAGCAGTAACACACCCAGGGGCAATCAGCCCCAGCATTTT
. | TRBJ2-1 | TRBV3-1/TRBV3-2 | . | CASSQDGNNEQFF | TGTGCCAGCAGCCAAGATGGAAACAATGAGCAGTTCTTC
. | TRBJ2-1 | TRBV18 | . | CASSPLLAGYNEQFF | TGTGCCAGCTCACCATTACTAGCTGGTTACAATGAGCAGTTCTTC
. | TRBJ1-4 | TRBV11-3 | once | CASSLSVNEKLFF | TGTGCCAGCAGCTTATCTGTAAATGAAAAACTGTTTTTT
. | TRBJ1-4 | TRBV19 | . | CAGGTNEKLFF | TGTGCCGGGGGAACTAATGAAAAACTGTTTTTT
TRBD1 | TRBJ1-2 | TRBV27 | . | CASSLSPRRQGDGGYTF | TGTGCCAGCAGTTTATCCCCGCGCCGCCAGGGGGATGGCGGCTACACCTTC
TRBD2 | TRBJ2-1 | TRBV11-2 | . | CASSLELAGVYNEQFF | TGTGCCAGCAGCTTAGAACTAGCGGGAGTCTACAATGAGCAGTTCTTC
. | TRBJ1-6 | TRBV6-5 | . | CASRGHLGHNSPLHF | TGTGCCAGCAGGGGACACCTAGGACATAATTCACCCCTCCACTTT